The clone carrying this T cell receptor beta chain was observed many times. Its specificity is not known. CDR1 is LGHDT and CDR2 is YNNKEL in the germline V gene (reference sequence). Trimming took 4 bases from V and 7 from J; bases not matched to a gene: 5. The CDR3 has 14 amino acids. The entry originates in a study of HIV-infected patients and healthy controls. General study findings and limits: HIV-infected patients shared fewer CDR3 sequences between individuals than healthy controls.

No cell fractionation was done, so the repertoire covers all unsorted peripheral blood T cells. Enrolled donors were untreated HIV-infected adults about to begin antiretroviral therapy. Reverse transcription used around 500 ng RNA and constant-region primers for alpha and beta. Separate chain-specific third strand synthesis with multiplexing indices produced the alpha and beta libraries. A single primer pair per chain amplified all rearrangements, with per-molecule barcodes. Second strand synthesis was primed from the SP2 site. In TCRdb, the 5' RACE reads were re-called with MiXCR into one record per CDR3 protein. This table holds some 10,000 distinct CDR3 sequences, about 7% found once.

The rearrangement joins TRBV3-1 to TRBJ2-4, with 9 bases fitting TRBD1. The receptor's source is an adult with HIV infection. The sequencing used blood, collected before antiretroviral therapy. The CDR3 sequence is CASSPGTGSNIQYF. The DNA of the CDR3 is TGTGCCAGCAGCCCCGGGACAGGGTCGAACATTCAGTACTTC. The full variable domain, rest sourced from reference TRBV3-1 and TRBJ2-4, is DTAVSQTPKYLVTQMGNDKSIKCEQNLGHDTMYWYKQDSKKFLKIMFSYNNKELIINETVPNRFSPKSPDKAHLNLHINSLELGDSAVYFCASSPGTGSNIQYFGAGTRLSVL.